The sequence of this TCR beta chain was determined in a study of blood T cell repertoires in COVID-19. For the study at large: PBMCs, B-cell-depleted T cells, or T cells provided the cDNA or gDNA that made up the material.

CDR1 and CDR2 (germline): SGHRS, YFSETQ. The CDR3 totals 14 residues. The J segment lost 5 bases and the V segment lost 6 bases, leaving 7 bases of the junction unmatched. Sequenced by immunoSEQ multiplex PCR; TCRdb stores in-frame clones only, minus some. The sample has about 150,000 clones; about 90% are singletons. Sequenced material: peripheral blood. The sequence was obtained from an elderly man with acute or convalescent COVID-19. V usage is TRBV5-1 and J usage is TRBJ2-5, with 10 positions matching TRBD2. CDR3 nucleotide sequence: TGCGCCAGCAACCCAGCGGGGGGGAGGGAGACCCAGTACTTC. Translating gives CASNPAGGRETQYF.